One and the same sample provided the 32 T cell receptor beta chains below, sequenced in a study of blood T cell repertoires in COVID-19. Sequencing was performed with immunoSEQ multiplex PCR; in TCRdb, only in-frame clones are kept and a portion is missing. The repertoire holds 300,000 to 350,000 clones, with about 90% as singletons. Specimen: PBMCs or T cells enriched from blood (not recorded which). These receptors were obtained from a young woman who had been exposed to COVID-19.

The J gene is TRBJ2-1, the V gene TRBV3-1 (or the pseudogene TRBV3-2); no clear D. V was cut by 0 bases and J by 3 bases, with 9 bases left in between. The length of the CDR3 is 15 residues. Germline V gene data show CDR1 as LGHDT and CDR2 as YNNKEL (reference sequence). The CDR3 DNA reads TGTGCCAGCAGCCAAGATCGAAACTACTACAATGAGCAGTTCTTC. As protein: CASSQDRNYYNEQFF.

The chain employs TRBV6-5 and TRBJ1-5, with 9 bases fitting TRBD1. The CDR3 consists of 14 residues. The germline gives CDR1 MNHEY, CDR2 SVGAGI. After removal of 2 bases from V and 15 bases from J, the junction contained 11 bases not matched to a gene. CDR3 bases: TGTGCCAGCAGTTACGCCGGACAGGGGACCCCTCTGCATTTT. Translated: CASSYAGQGTPLHF.

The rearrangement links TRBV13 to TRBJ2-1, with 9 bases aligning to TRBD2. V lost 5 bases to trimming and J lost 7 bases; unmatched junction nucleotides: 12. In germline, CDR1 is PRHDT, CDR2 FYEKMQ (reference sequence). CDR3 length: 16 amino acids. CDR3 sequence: CASSPGGAGGINEQFF. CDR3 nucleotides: TGTGCCAGCAGCCCCGGGGGAGCGGGAGGTATAAATGAGCAGTTCTTC. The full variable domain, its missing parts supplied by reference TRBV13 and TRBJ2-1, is AAGVIQSPRHLIKEKRETATLKCYPIPRHDTVYWYQQGPGQDPQFLISFYEKMQSDKGSIPDRFSAQQFSDYHSELNMSSLELGDSALYFCASSPGGAGGINEQFFGPGTRLTVL.

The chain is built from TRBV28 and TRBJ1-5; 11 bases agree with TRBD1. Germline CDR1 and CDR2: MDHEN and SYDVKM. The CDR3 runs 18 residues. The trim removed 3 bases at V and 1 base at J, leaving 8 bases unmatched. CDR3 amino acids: CASSFPHGQGASNQPQHF. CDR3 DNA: TGTGCCAGCAGTTTCCCCCACGGACAGGGGGCGAGCAATCAGCCCCAGCATTTT.

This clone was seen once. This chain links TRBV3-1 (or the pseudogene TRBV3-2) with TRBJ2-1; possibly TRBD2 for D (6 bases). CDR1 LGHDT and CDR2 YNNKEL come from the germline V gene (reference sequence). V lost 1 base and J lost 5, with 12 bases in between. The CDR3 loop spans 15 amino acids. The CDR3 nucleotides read TGTGCCAGCAGCCAAGTATGGCGGGACCACAATGAGCAGTTCTTC. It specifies CASSQVWRDHNEQFF.

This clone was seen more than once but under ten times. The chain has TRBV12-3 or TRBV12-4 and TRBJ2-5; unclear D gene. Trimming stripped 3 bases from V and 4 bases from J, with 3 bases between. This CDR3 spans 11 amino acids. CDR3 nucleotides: TGTGCCAGCAGTTTTCTAGAGACCCAGTACTTC. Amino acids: CASSFLETQYF.

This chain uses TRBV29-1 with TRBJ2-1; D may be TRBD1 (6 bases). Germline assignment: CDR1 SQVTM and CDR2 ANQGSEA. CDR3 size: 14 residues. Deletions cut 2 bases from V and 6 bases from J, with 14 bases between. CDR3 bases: TGCAGCGTTGAAACAGGGTCAAAACCCAATGAGCAGTTCTTC. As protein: CSVETGSKPNEQFF.

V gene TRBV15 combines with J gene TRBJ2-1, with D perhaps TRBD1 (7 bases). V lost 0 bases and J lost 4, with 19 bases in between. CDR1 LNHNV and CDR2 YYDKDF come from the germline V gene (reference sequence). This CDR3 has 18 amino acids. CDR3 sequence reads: CATSRDFAGGTDYNEQFF. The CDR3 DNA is TGTGCCACCAGCAGAGATTTTGCAGGGGGGACAGATTACAATGAGCAGTTCTTC.

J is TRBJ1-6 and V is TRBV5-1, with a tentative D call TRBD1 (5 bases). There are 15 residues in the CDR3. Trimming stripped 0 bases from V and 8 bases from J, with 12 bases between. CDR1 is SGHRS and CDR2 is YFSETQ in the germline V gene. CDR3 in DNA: TGCGCCAGCAGCTTGGAGCGGGGGTTTGATTCACCCCTCCACTTT. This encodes CASSLERGFDSPLHF. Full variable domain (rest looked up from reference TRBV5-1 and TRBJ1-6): KAGVTQTPRYLIKTRGQQVTLSCSPISGHRSVSWYQQTPGQGLQFLFEYFSETQRNKGNFPGRFSGRQFSNSRSEMNVSTLELGDSALYLCASSLERGFDSPLHFGNGTRLTVT.

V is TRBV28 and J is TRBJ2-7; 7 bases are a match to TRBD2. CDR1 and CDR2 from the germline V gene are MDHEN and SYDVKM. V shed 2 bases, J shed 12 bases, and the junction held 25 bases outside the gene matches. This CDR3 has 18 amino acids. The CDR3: CASSLVGVSGLYSKRGYF. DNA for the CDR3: TGTGCCAGCAGTTTAGTTGGGGTTAGCGGGCTCTATTCCAAGCGAGGGTACTTC.

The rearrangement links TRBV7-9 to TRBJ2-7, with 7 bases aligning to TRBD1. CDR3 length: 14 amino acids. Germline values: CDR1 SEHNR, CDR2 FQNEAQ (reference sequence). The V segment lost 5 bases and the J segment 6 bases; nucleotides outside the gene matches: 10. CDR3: CASSVTGQPAEQYF. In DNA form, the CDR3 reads TGTGCCAGCAGCGTTACGGGACAGCCCGCCGAGCAGTACTTC.

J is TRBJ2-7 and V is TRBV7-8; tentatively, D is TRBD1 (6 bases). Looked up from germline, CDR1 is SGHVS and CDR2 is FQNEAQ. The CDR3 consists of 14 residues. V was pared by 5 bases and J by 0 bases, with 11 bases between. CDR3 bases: TGTGCCAGCAGCCTATTGACAGGCTCCTACGAGCAGTACTTC. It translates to CASSLLTGSYEQYF.

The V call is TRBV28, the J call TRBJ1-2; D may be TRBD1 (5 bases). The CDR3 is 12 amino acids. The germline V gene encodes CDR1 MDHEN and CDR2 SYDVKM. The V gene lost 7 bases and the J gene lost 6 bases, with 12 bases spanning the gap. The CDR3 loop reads CASTPAGNGYTF. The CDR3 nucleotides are TGTGCCAGCACCCCCGCAGGGAATGGCTACACCTTC.

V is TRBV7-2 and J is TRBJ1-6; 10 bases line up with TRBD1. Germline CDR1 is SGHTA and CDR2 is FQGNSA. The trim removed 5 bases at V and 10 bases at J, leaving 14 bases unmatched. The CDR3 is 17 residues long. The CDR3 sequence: CASSTVSYRDRGSPLHF. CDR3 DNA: TGTGCCAGCAGCACCGTCTCCTATAGGGACAGGGGCTCACCCCTCCACTTT.

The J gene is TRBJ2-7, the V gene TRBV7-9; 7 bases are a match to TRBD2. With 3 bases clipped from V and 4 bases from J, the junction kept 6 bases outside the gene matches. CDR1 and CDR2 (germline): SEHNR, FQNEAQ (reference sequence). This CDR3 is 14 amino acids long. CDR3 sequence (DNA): TGTGCCAGCAGCTTTAGCGGGCCGTTATACGAGCAGTACTTC. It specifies CASSFSGPLYEQYF.

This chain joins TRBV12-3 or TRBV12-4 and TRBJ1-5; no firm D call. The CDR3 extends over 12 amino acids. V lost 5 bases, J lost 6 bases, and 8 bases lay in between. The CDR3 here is CASSDDIQPQHF. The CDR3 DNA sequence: TGTGCCAGCAGTGATGACATTCAGCCCCAGCATTTT.

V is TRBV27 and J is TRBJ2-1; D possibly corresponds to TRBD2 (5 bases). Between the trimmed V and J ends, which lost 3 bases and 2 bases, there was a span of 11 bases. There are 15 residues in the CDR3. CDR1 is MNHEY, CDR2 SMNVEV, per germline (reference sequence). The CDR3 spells CASSLVRAAYNEQFF. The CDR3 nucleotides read TGTGCCAGCAGTTTGGTAAGAGCGGCCTACAATGAGCAGTTCTTC.

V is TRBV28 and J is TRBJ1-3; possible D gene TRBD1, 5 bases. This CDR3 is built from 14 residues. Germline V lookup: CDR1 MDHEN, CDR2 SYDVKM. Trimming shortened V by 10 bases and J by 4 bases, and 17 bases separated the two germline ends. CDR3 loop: CATHRGVSGNTIYF. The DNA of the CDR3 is TGTGCCACACACCGGGGGGTTTCAGGAAACACCATATATTTT.

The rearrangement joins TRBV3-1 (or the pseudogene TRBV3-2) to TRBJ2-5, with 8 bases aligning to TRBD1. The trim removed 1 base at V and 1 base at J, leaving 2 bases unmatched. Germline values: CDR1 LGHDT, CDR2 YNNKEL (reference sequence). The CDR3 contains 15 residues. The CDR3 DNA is TGTGCCAGCAGCCAAGCAGGGGGCCTCCAAGAGACCCAGTACTTC. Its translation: CASSQAGGLQETQYF.

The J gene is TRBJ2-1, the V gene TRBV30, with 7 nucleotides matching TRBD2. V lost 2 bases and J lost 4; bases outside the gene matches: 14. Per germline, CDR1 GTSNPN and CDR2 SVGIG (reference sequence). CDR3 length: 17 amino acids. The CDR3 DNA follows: TGTGCCTGGAGTTTCACGCGGACTAGTTGGGGGTACAATGAGCAGTTCTTC. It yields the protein CAWSFTRTSWGYNEQFF.

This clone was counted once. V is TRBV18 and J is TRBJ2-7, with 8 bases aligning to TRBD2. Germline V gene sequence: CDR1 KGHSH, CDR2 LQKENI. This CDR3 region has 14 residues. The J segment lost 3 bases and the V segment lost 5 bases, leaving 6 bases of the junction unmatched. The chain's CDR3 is CASSTTRGGYEQYF. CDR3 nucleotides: TGTGCCAGCTCAACAACCCGGGGGGGCTACGAGCAGTACTTC.

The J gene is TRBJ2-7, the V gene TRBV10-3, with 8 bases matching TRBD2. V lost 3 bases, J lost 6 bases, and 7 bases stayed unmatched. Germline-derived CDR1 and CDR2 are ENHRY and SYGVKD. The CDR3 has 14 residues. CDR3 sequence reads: CAISEARLATEQYF. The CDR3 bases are TGTGCCATCAGTGAAGCTAGACTAGCGACCGAGCAGTACTTC.

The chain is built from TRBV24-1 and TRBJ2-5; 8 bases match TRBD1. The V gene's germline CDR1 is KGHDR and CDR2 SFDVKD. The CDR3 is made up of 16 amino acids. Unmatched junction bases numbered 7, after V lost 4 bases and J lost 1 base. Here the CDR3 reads CATSEPGQGPQETQYF. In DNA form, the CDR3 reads TGTGCCACCAGTGAACCCGGACAGGGACCCCAAGAGACCCAGTACTTC.

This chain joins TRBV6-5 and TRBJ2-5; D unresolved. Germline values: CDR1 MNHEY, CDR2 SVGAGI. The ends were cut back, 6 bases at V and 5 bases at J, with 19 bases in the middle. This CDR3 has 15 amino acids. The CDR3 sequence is CASSRTEEYSETQYF. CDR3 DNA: TGTGCCAGCAGCCGAACTGAGGAGTACTCGGAGACCCAGTACTTC.

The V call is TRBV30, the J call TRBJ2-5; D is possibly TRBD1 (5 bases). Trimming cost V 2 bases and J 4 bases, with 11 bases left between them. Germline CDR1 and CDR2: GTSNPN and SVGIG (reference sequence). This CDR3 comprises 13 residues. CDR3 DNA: TGTGCCTGGAGTTTCCGGACACGAGAGACCCAGTACTTC. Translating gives CAWSFRTRETQYF.

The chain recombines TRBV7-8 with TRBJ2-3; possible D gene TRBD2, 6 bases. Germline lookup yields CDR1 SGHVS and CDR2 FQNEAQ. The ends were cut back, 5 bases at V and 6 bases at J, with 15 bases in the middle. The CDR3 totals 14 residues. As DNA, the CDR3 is TGTGCCAGCAGCCCGGGACTCACCACGGATACGCAGTATTTT. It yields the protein CASSPGLTTDTQYF.

This CDR3 is CSASNIGVSQPQHF. The CDR3 nucleotides read TGCAGTGCTAGTAATATCGGGGTTAGTCAGCCCCAGCATTTT. The V call is TRBV20-1, the J call TRBJ1-5; D is unresolved. The V and J ends lost 3 bases and 6 bases respectively, with 15 bases between them. Germline values: CDR1 DFQATT, CDR2 SNEGSKA (reference sequence). This CDR3 is built from 14 residues.

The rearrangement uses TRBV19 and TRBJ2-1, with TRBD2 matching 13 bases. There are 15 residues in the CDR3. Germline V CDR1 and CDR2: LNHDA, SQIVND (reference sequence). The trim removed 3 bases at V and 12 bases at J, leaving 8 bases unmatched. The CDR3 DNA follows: TGTGCCAGTAGTATGGGACTAGCGGGAAGCCGGACGCAGTTCTTC. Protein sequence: CASSMGLAGSRTQFF.

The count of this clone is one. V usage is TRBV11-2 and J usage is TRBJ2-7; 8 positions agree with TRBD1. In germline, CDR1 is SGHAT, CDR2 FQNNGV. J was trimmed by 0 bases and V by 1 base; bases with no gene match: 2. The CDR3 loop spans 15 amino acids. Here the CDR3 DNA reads TGTGCCAGCAGCTTAGCGGGGACAGGCTCCTACGAGCAGTACTTC. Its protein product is CASSLAGTGSYEQYF.

The CDR3 nucleotides read TGTGCCAGCAGTTTGATTCCTGGGGCTGGGGGGGAGCAGTACTTC. Its protein is CASSLIPGAGGEQYF. The V and J genes are TRBV28 and TRBJ2-7; possibly TRBD2 for D (6 bases). In germline, CDR1 is MDHEN, CDR2 SYDVKM. The V end was cut by 3 bases, the J end by 7 bases, with 19 bases between. The CDR3 is 15 residues long.

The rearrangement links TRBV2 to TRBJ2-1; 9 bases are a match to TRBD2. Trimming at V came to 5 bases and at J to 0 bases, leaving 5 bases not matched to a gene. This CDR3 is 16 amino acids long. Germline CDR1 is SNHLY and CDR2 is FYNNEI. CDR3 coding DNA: TGTGCCAGCAGTTCAGCGGGAGGACTCTCCTACAATGAGCAGTTCTTC. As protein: CASSSAGGLSYNEQFF.

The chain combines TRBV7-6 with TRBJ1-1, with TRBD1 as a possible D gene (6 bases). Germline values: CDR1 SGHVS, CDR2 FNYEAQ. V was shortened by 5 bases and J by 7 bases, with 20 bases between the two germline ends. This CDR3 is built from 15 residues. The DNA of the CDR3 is TGTGCCAGCAGCCCCCGGCGAGGGGGAACGGTTGAAGCTTTCTTT. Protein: CASSPRRGGTVEAFF.